A selection of T cell receptor beta chains follows, all from one sample in a study of T cell changes during pregnancy in multiple sclerosis. Sequenced by immunoSEQ multiplex PCR; TCRdb stores in-frame clones only, minus some. Here the sample spans under 80,000 clones, roughly 86% being singletons. The material sequenced was peripheral blood, taken in the first trimester of pregnancy. The receptors originated from a female donor with multiple sclerosis, enrolled in a pregnancy study. The conserved cysteine and the conserved F or W are not part of the CDR3 here. The order of the fields is V gene, D gene, CDR3 protein. A D gene is named only where the DNA matches it firmly.

v_call: TRBV2; d_call: TRBD1; cdr3_aa: ASSELGDRLYEQY
v_call: TRBV7-9; d_call: .; cdr3_aa: ASSLWGVEKLF
v_call: TRBV27; d_call: .; cdr3_aa: ASSPTTGMPYEQY
v_call: TRBV27; d_call: .; cdr3_aa: ASSWDNNQPQH
v_call: TRBV6-1; d_call: .; cdr3_aa: ASSEASGVDTEAF
v_call: TRBV4-1; d_call: .; cdr3_aa: ASSQDREGTDTQY
v_call: TRBV6-5; d_call: .; cdr3_aa: ASSYASGSDYGYT
v_call: TRBV9; d_call: TRBD2; cdr3_aa: ASSVGGRTSYEQY
v_call: TRBV28; d_call: TRBD2; cdr3_aa: ATFSAGGYEQY
v_call: TRBV27; d_call: TRBD1; cdr3_aa: ASRLQGAGQPQH
v_call: TRBV10-3; d_call: TRBD2; cdr3_aa: AIATGTSGRGYNEQF
v_call: TRBV19; d_call: .; cdr3_aa: ASSMEGLGNQPQH
v_call: TRBV28; d_call: .; cdr3_aa: ASSPSLTGYGYT
v_call: TRBV7-9; d_call: .; cdr3_aa: ASSLSAATYEQY
v_call: TRBV6-1; d_call: .; cdr3_aa: ASSETGNTEAF
v_call: TRBV5-4; d_call: TRBD2; cdr3_aa: ASSTGTSVTGAQY
v_call: TRBV25-1; d_call: TRBD2; cdr3_aa: ASRAGGSAHEQF
v_call: TRBV5-4; d_call: TRBD2; cdr3_aa: ASSYNSGRETQY
v_call: TRBV5-1; d_call: TRBD2; cdr3_aa: ASSPTGGLAVGPDTQY
v_call: TRBV7-9; d_call: TRBD2; cdr3_aa: ASSPPTLAGVHSYEQY
v_call: TRBV30; d_call: .; cdr3_aa: AWSTTVRQPQH
v_call: TRBV6-1; d_call: .; cdr3_aa: ARGGTPLNQPQH